These T cell receptor beta chains were read from a single sample in a study of T cell responses to AZD1222 COVID-19 vaccine. Using immunoSEQ multiplex PCR, the repertoire was profiled, and TCRdb retains in-frame clones only, with some absent. The profile shows 100,000 to 150,000 clones, under 90% of them singletons. This specimen consisted of peripheral blood, obtained on day 0 of AZD1222 vaccination. These receptors were collected from an adult in good health. The CDR3 runs from the conserved cysteine through the conserved F or W. Each record gives: clone size, V gene, J gene, D gene, CDR3 protein, CDR3 DNA. The D gene is left open where the match is weak. Size values are once, few and many counts, or a class for expanded clones, and some rows have none.

.	TRBV5-1	TRBJ1-2	.	CASSPEIGTRSYGYTF	TGCGCCAGCAGCCCCGAGATTGGCACCAGAAGCTATGGCTACACCTTC
.	TRBV7-2	TRBJ2-7	.	CASSYTVAYEQYF	TGTGCCAGCAGCTACACAGTGGCCTACGAGCAGTACTTC
.	TRBV25-1	TRBJ1-1	.	CATSQGGLEAFF	TGTGCCACCAGCCAAGGAGGCCTTGAAGCTTTCTTT
.	TRBV7-6	TRBJ2-5	.	CASAPSGRRAQETQYF	TGTGCCAGCGCCCCGAGTGGGCGGAGGGCTCAAGAGACCCAGTACTTC
.	TRBV2	TRBJ2-1	.	CASSRQGPYNEQFF	TGTGCCAGCAGTCGCCAGGGTCCTTACAATGAGCAGTTCTTC
.	TRBV13	TRBJ1-1	TRBD1	CASSPSGGNTEAFF	TGTGCCAGCAGCCCCTCAGGGGGGAACACTGAAGCTTTCTTT
.	TRBV6-5	TRBJ1-2	.	CASRPSSYPQGYTF	TGTGCCAGCAGGCCCAGCAGTTACCCTCAGGGCTACACCTTC
.	TRBV2	TRBJ1-4	.	CASKERNEKLFF	TGTGCCAGCAAGGAAAGGAATGAAAAACTGTTTTTT
.	TRBV4-1	TRBJ2-7	.	CASSQEGTQGPDPVYEQYF	TGCGCCAGCAGCCAAGAAGGGACCCAGGGGCCCGACCCAGTATACGAGCAGTACTTC
.	TRBV27	TRBJ2-2	.	CASSLNENTGELFF	TGTGCCAGCAGTTTGAACGAGAACACCGGGGAGCTGTTTTTT
.	TRBV3-1/TRBV3-2	TRBJ1-1	.	CATGLLNTEAFF	TGTGCCACTGGACTCTTGAACACTGAAGCTTTCTTT
.	TRBV5-1	TRBJ2-1	TRBD2	CASSLSGGPSNEQFF	TGCGCCAGCAGCTTGTCGGGGGGGCCGAGCAATGAGCAGTTCTTC
.	TRBV6-5	TRBJ1-6	.	CASSSGRLQFGSPLHF	TGTGCCAGCAGTTCCGGCCGCTTACAGTTCGGGTCACCCCTCCACTTT
.	TRBV30	TRBJ2-1	.	CAWSVSRANEQFF	TGTGCCTGGAGTGTATCTCGGGCCAATGAGCAGTTCTTC
.	TRBV7-2	TRBJ1-3	TRBD1	CASSSPWGQGVGNTIYF	TGTGCCAGCAGCTCGCCCTGGGGACAGGGGGTAGGAAACACCATATATTTT
.	TRBV14	TRBJ1-4	.	CASSQGFSRDEKLFF	TGTGCCAGCAGCCAAGGATTTTCGAGGGATGAAAAACTGTTTTTT
.	TRBV3-1/TRBV3-2	TRBJ2-4	.	CASSQDGGHQNIQYF	TGTGCCAGCAGCCAAGATGGGGGCCACCAAAACATTCAGTACTTC
.	TRBV6-5	TRBJ2-7	TRBD1	CASLSAGTGGTEQYF	TGTGCCAGCCTTTCGGCCGGGACAGGGGGGACCGAGCAGTACTTC
.	TRBV6-5	TRBJ1-1	.	CASMGNTEAFF	TGTGCCAGCATGGGGAACACTGAAGCTTTCTTT
once	TRBV7-2	TRBJ2-3	.	CASSFEELDTQYF	TGTGCCAGCAGCTTCGAAGAGTTGGATACGCAGTATTTT
few	TRBV3-1/TRBV3-2	TRBJ1-5	.	CASSPGGVYSNQPQHF	TGTGCCAGCAGCCCGGGGGGGGTGTATAGCAATCAGCCCCAGCATTTT
.	TRBV19	TRBJ1-5	TRBD1	CASSIALTGTQHF	TGTGCCAGTAGTATAGCCTTGACAGGGACCCAGCATTTT
.	TRBV3-1/TRBV3-2	TRBJ1-4	.	CASSQDLSISVAGYEKLFF	TGTGCCAGCAGCCAAGATCTCTCGATCTCCGTGGCTGGATATGAAAAACTGTTTTTT
.	TRBV19	TRBJ1-2	.	CASSTSTRAYGYTF	TGTGCCAGTAGTACCTCCACTAGGGCCTATGGCTACACCTTC
.	TRBV28	TRBJ1-4	.	CASLQGTREKLFF	TGTGCCAGCCTGCAGGGGACTAGGGAAAAACTGTTTTTT
once	TRBV5-4	TRBJ1-2	TRBD1	CASSYPDREGGYTF	TGTGCCAGCAGCTACCCCGACAGGGAGGGCGGCTACACCTTC
.	TRBV6-1	TRBJ1-1	.	CASSEPHTRGTEAFF	TGTGCCAGCAGTGAACCCCACACAAGAGGGACCGAAGCTTTCTTT
.	TRBV12-3/TRBV12-4	TRBJ2-5	.	CASSFDRSETQYF	TGTGCCAGCAGTTTTGACAGATCAGAGACCCAGTACTTC
.	TRBV5-4	TRBJ2-1	TRBD1	CASSDRQGQEQFF	TGTGCCAGCAGCGACAGACAGGGGCAAGAGCAGTTCTTC
.	TRBV5-4	TRBJ1-2	.	CASSLQGTSYGYTF	TGTGCCAGCAGCTTACAGGGAACTTCCTATGGCTACACCTTC
once	TRBV4-1	TRBJ1-2	.	CASSQAAGENYGYTF	TGCGCCAGCAGCCAAGCTGCAGGGGAAAACTATGGCTACACCTTC
.	TRBV7-2	TRBJ2-5	TRBD2	CASSFQRGGETQYF	TGTGCCAGCAGCTTCCAGCGGGGCGGAGAGACCCAGTACTTC
.	TRBV5-3	TRBJ2-1	.	CARRALGSYNEQFF	TGTGCCAGAAGAGCCCTTGGCTCCTACAATGAGCAGTTCTTC
.	TRBV7-2	TRBJ2-7	.	CASSKERNYEQYF	TGTGCCAGCAGCAAAGAACGAAACTACGAGCAGTACTTC
few	TRBV5-5	TRBJ1-2	.	CASSFSAAYGYTF	TGTGCCAGCAGCTTTTCAGCCGCCTATGGCTACACCTTC
few	TRBV6-1	TRBJ2-7	.	CASSEVGDPTYEQYF	TGTGCCAGCAGTGAAGTCGGGGACCCCACCTACGAGCAGTACTTC
.	TRBV7-9	TRBJ2-3	.	CASSLSSGSTDTQYF	TGTGCCAGCAGCTTGAGTAGCGGCTCCACAGATACGCAGTATTTT
.	TRBV7-2	TRBJ2-5	.	CASSLAGGETQYF	TGTGCCAGCAGCTTAGCGGGGGGAGAGACCCAGTACTTC
.	TRBV6-5	TRBJ1-6	.	CASSYTARANSPLHF	TGTGCCAGCAGTTACACCGCCAGGGCTAATTCACCCCTCCACTTT
.	TRBV23-1	TRBJ1-2	.	CASSQLLAWTKTNYGYTF	TGCGCCAGCAGTCAACTTCTGGCGTGGACAAAAACTAACTATGGCTACACCTTC
.	TRBV7-2	TRBJ1-5	.	CASTPGNANQPQHF	TGTGCCAGCACCCCAGGAAACGCCAATCAGCCCCAGCATTTT
.	TRBV7-2	TRBJ2-7	.	CASSSSLHEQYF	TGTGCCAGCAGCTCGTCCCTCCACGAGCAGTACTTC
few	TRBV3-1/TRBV3-2	TRBJ1-5	.	CASSQELAQPQHF	TGTGCCAGCAGCCAAGAGCTAGCCCAGCCCCAGCATTTT
.	TRBV30	TRBJ1-2	.	CAWSVQGGGYTF	TGTGCCTGGAGTGTACAGGGAGGGGGCTACACCTTC
.	TRBV6-6	TRBJ1-5	TRBD1	CASSPGDRISNQPQHF	TGTGCCAGCAGCCCGGGGGACAGGATCAGCAATCAGCCCCAGCATTTT
.	TRBV6-5	TRBJ2-7	TRBD2	CASSYGTTLSEQYF	TGTGCCAGCAGTTACGGGACTACCCTGTCCGAGCAGTACTTC
.	TRBV3-1/TRBV3-2	TRBJ2-1	.	CASSQRRKSYNEQFF	TGTGCCAGCAGCCAGAGAAGAAAATCCTACAATGAGCAGTTCTTC
.	TRBV3-1/TRBV3-2	TRBJ2-5	TRBD2	CASSQGSSGEKTQYF	TGTGCCAGCAGCCAAGGAAGTAGCGGGGAAAAGACCCAGTACTTC
.	TRBV7-6	TRBJ1-1	.	CASSLGGVRNTEAFF	TGTGCCAGCAGCTTAGGGGGCGTGAGAAACACTGAAGCTTTCTTT
.	TRBV18	TRBJ2-5	.	CASSPRATSNQETQYF	TGTGCCAGCTCACCACGGGCAACAAGTAACCAAGAGACCCAGTACTTC
.	TRBV7-9	TRBJ2-1	TRBD1	CASSLTGQGIREQFF	TGTGCCAGCAGCTTAACGGGACAGGGTATTCGTGAGCAGTTCTTC
.	TRBV3-1/TRBV3-2	TRBJ1-1	.	CASSQDRASEAFF	TGTGCCAGCAGCCAAGATAGAGCCTCTGAAGCTTTCTTT